The sequence of this T cell receptor (beta chain) was determined in a study of cytomegalovirus exposure and HLA in healthy donors. TCRdb keeps only in-frame clones here, not all; method: immunoSEQ multiplex PCR. The sample carries tens of thousands of clones, around 97% recorded once. This CDR3 is built from 16 residues. With 2 bases clipped from V and 4 bases from J, the junction kept 6 bases outside the gene matches. Germline-derived CDR1 and CDR2 are SNHLY and FYNNEI. The donors belonged to the roughly 120-subject validation cohort, separate from the roughly 710-subject first cohort. This clone was seen a single time. As yet, its antigen is unknown. Study observations and caveats: Later, an analysis found that TCR clusters from the first cohort tended to co-occur in the roughly 130 validation repertoires. In vitro, three CMV-associated chains proved specific for CMV antigens.

The sequence derives from a woman younger than 30 in good health and CMV-seropositive. This chain joins TRBV2 and TRBJ2-7; 12 bases are shared with TRBD2. Specimen: PBMCs. The CDR3 nucleotides read TGTGCCAGCAGTGAAATTACTAGCGGGAGGTGGTACGAGCAGTACTTC. This sequence encodes CASSEITSGRWYEQYF.